The 2 T cell receptor beta chains below all came from one sample that was sequenced in a study of cytomegalovirus exposure and HLA in healthy donors. Use of 60 Vbeta and 13 Jbeta primers characterized the PCR. Data came from immunoSEQ multiplex PCR; TCRdb stores just in-frame clones and leaves some out. This sample yields 130,000 or so clones, of which around 70% are seen a single time; roughly 2% belongs to the top ten. Sequenced sample: PBMCs. These receptors were obtained from a woman between 40 and 50 years old in good health and CMV-seropositive.

The chain is built from TRBV27 and TRBJ2-1; D perhaps matches TRBD1 (6 bases). Trimming cost V 2 bases and J 5 bases, with 16 bases left between them. Germline V gene lookup returns CDR1 MNHEY and CDR2 SMNVEV (reference sequence). This CDR3 contains 16 residues. This CDR3 reads CASSLDRAGADNEQFF. The CDR3 DNA reads as TGTGCCAGCAGTTTAGATAGGGCAGGGGCCGACAATGAGCAGTTCTTC.

V and J are TRBV4-1 and TRBJ1-2, with D possibly matching TRBD1 (5 bases). V was clipped by 4 bases and J by 6 bases, with 9 bases between them. CDR1 is MGHRA, CDR2 YSYEKL, per germline. There are 12 residues in the CDR3. The CDR3 protein is CASSPLGDGYTF. In nucleotides, the CDR3 is TGCGCCAGCAGCCCCCTAGGGGATGGCTACACCTTC.